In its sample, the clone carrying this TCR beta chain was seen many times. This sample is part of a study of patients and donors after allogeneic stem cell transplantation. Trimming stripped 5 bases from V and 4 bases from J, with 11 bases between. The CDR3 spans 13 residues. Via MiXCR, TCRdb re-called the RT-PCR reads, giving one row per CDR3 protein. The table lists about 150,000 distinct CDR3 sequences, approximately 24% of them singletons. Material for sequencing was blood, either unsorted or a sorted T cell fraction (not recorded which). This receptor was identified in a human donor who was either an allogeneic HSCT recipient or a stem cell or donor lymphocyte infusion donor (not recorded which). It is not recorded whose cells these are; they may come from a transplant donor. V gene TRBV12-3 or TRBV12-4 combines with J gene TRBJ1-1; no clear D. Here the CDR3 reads CASSPLSGTEAFF. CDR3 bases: TGTGCCAGCAGTCCTTTGAGCGGCACTGAAGCTTTCTTT.